This TCR beta chain was recovered during a study of CD8 T cells in ankylosing spondylitis. Study findings and constraints: In reactive arthritis synovial fluid and blood, some motif variants had been reported before. Within ankylosing spondylitis blood, a TCR beta motif made up of fewer than ten highly homologous variants appeared to be characteristic.

Points on this clonotype: The antigen is unknown.

Each TCR beta library was made by quantitative 5'-RACE that incorporated molecular barcodes. One entry per CDR3 protein results from TCRdb running MiXCR on the 5' RACE reads. The repertoire consists of approximately 540,000 distinct CDR3 sequences, with about an eighth occurring once and the leading ten covering about 6.5%. V was clipped by 5 bases and J by 0 bases, with 5 bases between them. The CDR3 consists of 13 residues. Germline values: CDR1 MNHEY, CDR2 SMNVEV (reference sequence). This receptor was obtained from a male donor with ankylosing spondylitis. This chain links TRBV27 with TRBJ1-5; unclear D gene. The sequenced sample was blood, either unsorted or a sorted T cell fraction (not recorded which). CDR3 nucleotide sequence: TGTGCCAGCAGTCCTTATAGCAATCAGCCCCAGCATTTT. Its protein is CASSPYSNQPQHF.